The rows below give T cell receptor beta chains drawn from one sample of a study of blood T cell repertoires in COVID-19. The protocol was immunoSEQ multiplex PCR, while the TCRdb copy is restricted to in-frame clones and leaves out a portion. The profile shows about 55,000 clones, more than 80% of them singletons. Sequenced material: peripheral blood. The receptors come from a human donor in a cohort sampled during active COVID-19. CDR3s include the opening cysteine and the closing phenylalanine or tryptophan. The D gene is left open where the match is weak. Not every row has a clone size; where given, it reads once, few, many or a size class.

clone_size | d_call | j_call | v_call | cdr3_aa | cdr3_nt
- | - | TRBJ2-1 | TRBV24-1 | CATSDSQGYNEQFF | TGTGCCACCAGTGATTCACAGGGCTACAATGAGCAGTTCTTC
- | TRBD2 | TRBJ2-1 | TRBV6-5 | CASTPGASGRNEQFF | TGTGCCAGCACCCCGGGGGCTAGCGGGAGAAATGAGCAGTTCTTC
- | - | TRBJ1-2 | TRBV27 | CASSFNGRQDKDYGYTF | TGTGCCAGCAGTTTTAACGGTCGACAGGATAAGGACTATGGCTACACCTTC
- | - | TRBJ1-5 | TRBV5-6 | CASSLWAQGPQHF | TGTGCCAGCAGCTTGTGGGCTCAGGGACCCCAGCATTTT
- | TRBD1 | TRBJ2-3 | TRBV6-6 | CASSHRQGIDTQYF | TGTGCCAGCAGTCACCGACAGGGGATAGATACGCAGTATTTT
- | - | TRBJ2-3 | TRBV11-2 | CASSVRLTTDTQYF | TGTGCCAGCAGCGTCCGACTAACGACAGATACGCAGTATTTT
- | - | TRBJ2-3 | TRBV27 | CASSLEVGGTQYF | TGTGCCAGCAGTTTAGAGGTCGGGGGTACGCAGTATTTT
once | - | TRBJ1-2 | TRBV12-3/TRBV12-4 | CASSLQEYGYTF | TGTGCCAGCAGTTTACAAGAGTATGGCTACACCTTC
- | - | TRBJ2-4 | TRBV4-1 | CASSQGAIQYF | TGCGCCAGCAGCCAAGGGGCCATTCAGTACTTC
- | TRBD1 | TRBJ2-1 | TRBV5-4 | CASSRETGNEQFF | TGTGCCAGCAGTCGAGAGACAGGGAATGAGCAGTTCTTC
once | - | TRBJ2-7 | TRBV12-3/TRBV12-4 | CATHGGAVGEQYF | TGTGCCACCCATGGGGGGGCCGTGGGCGAGCAGTACTTC
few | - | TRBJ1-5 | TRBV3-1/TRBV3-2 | CASSQGAGANQPQHF | TGTGCCAGCAGCCAAGGTGCGGGGGCAAATCAGCCCCAGCATTTT
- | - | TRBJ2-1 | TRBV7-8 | CASSHNNEQFF | TGTGCCAGCAGCCATAACAATGAGCAGTTCTTC
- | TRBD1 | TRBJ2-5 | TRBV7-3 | CASSPVGQGTGETQYF | TGTGCCAGCAGCCCAGTGGGACAGGGGACAGGAGAGACCCAGTACTTC
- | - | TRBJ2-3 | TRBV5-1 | CASSSGLEVDTQYF | TGCGCCAGCAGCTCGGGACTTGAAGTAGATACGCAGTATTTT
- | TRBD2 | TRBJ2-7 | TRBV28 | CASSLGGTSWTPYEQYF | TGTGCCAGCAGTTTGGGCGGGACTAGCTGGACCCCCTACGAGCAGTACTTC
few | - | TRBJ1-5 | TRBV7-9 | CASSLGQINQPQHF | TGTGCCAGCAGCTTAGGGCAGATCAATCAGCCCCAGCATTTT
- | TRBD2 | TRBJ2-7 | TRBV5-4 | CASRAGLAGVEQYF | TGTGCCAGCAGAGCGGGACTAGCGGGAGTCGAGCAGTACTTC
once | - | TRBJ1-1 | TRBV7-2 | CASSLVQAVLAEAFF | TGTGCCAGCAGCTTAGTACAGGCGGTGTTAGCTGAAGCTTTCTTT
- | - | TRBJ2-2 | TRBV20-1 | CSATETNTGELFF | TGCAGTGCTACTGAAACAAACACCGGGGAGCTGTTTTTT
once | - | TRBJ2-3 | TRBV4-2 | CASSQGEGTDTQYF | TGTGCCAGCAGCCAAGGAGAAGGCACAGATACGCAGTATTTT
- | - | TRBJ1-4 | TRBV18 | CASSLRGDNEKLFF | TGTGCCAGCTCTTTGCGTGGTGATAATGAAAAACTGTTTTTT
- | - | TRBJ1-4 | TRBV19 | CASSANSPTNEKLFF | TGTGCCAGTAGTGCTAACAGTCCAACTAATGAAAAACTGTTTTTT
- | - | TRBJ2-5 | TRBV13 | CASSLGSGQETQYF | TGTGCCAGCAGCTTAGGTAGCGGCCAAGAGACCCAGTACTTC
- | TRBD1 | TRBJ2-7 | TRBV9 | CASSVGEGAAYEQYF | TGTGCCAGCAGCGTAGGCGAGGGGGCGGCCTACGAGCAGTACTTC
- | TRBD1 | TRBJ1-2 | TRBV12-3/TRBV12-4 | CASSFGTGLGTF | TGTGCCAGCAGTTTTGGGACAGGGCTGGGCACCTTC
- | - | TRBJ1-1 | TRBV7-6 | CASSFGRGNTEAFF | TGTGCCAGCAGCTTCGGTCGGGGGAACACTGAAGCTTTCTTT
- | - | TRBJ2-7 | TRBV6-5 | CASSYRGLSSYEQYF | TGTGCCAGCAGTTACAGGGGGTTGAGCTCCTACGAGCAGTACTTC
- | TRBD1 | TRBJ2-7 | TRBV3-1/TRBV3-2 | CASSWDRGDEQYF | TGTGCCAGCAGCTGGGACAGGGGAGACGAGCAGTACTTC
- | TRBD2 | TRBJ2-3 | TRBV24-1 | CATSDRASGGQADTQYF | TGTGCCACCAGTGATCGGGCTAGCGGGGGGCAGGCAGATACGCAGTATTTT
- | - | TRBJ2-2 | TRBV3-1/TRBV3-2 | CASSQVAGELFF | TGTGCCAGCAGCCAAGTAGCCGGGGAGCTGTTTTTT
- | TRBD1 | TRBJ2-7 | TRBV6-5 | CASRDRQSYEQYF | TGTGCCAGCAGGGACAGGCAATCCTACGAGCAGTACTTC
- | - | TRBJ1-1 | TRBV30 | CATSSGDTTEAFF | TGTGCCACATCATCAGGGGACACCACTGAAGCTTTCTTT